This T cell receptor (beta chain) derives from a study of shared clonotypes between healthy human individuals. Points from the study as a whole: Represented diversity (both genetic and exposure-history) was limited by the small number of donors.

Germline V gives CDR1 SEHNR, CDR2 FQNEAQ (reference sequence). The CDR3 sequence is 16 residues long. V lost 2 bases and J lost 10; bases outside the gene matches: 13. Regarding this clone: Its antigen is unidentified. A single base is all that separates this from a far larger clone, so a read error is likely.

Assay execution took place at the deep level. Measured with immunoSEQ multiplex PCR; TCRdb has only the in-frame clones, and not every one. Of about 460,000 clones in the sample, approximately 77% were seen once. Sample: PBMCs. The chain is built from TRBV7-9 and TRBJ1-4, with 7 bases identical to TRBD1. The sequence was collected from a woman aged 40-49 years in good health. Some clones in this sample may be carry-over from other donors' samples. This chain's CDR3 is CASSLSTGARGGKLFF. CDR3 in DNA: TGTGCCAGCAGCTTAAGTACAGGGGCGAGAGGTGGAAAACTGTTTTTT.